The rows below give T cell receptor beta chains drawn from one sample of a study of blood T cells in healthy people across ages. One entry per CDR3 protein results from TCRdb running MiXCR on the 5' RACE reads. The sample has around 1,000,000 distinct CDR3 sequences; around two fifths are singletons. Sequenced sample: blood. The receptors here all came from a man younger than 30 in good health. Both conserved end residues are part of each CDR3. Fields, in order: clone size, J gene, D gene, V gene, CDR3 protein, CDR3 DNA. D genes are given only for firm matches. Rows may omit the clone size; those that give it use once, few, many or a size class.

few	TRBJ1-2	TRBD1	TRBV6-6	CASSPPPTGIYGYTF	TGTGCCAGCAGTCCTCCCCCGACAGGGATTTATGGCTACACCTTC
.	TRBJ1-4	.	TRBV4-1	CASSQISGQGGEKLFF	TGCGCCAGCAGCCAAATATCGGGGCAGGGCGGTGAAAAACTGTTTTTT
.	TRBJ1-4	TRBD1	TRBV12-3/TRBV12-4	CASSLSGGTLFF	TGTGCCAGCAGTTTATCAGGGGGCACACTGTTTTTT
.	TRBJ2-3	.	TRBV6-5	CASSSTPGVGTDTQYF	TGTGCCAGCAGTTCCACCCCAGGGGTAGGGACAGATACGCAGTATTTT
once	TRBJ2-1	TRBD1	TRBV6-6	CASSLLHRDRSKNEQFF	TGTGCCAGCAGCCTACTCCACCGGGACAGGAGCAAGAATGAGCAGTTCTTC
few	TRBJ1-5	TRBD1	TRBV6-5	CASSYSTDRGRYSNQPQHF	TGTGCCAGCAGTTACAGTACGGACAGGGGACGCTATAGCAATCAGCCCCAGCATTTT
.	TRBJ2-7	.	TRBV20-1	CSVGLASYEQYF	TGCAGTGTAGGACTCGCATCCTACGAGCAGTACTTC
.	TRBJ1-5	.	TRBV20-1	CNARDPQDSNQLQHF	TGCAATGCTAGAGATCCCCAGGATAGCAATCAGCTCCAGCATTTT
few	TRBJ2-1	TRBD2	TRBV20-1	CSARDLNSGGVSEQFF	TGCAGTGCTAGAGATCTGAATAGCGGGGGGGTAAGTGAGCAGTTCTTC
.	TRBJ2-2	TRBD2	TRBV7-2	CASNVVGRVQANTGELFF	TGTGCCAGCAACGTAGTAGGGAGGGTACAAGCGAACACCGGGGAGCTGTTTTTT
once	TRBJ1-2	.	TRBV6-2/TRBV6-3	CASSYSTEDYGYTF	TGTGCCAGCAGCTACTCAACAGAAGACTATGGCTACACCTTC
.	TRBJ1-5	.	TRBV4-2	CASSQDVGQTLYSNQPQHF	TGTGCCAGCAGCCAAGATGTCGGACAGACACTTTATAGCAATCAGCCCCAGCATTTT
few	TRBJ2-7	TRBD2	TRBV7-2	CASSLSPGLAIHEQYF	TGTGCCAGCAGCTTATCCCCGGGACTAGCGATTCACGAGCAGTACTTC
.	TRBJ2-1	.	TRBV11-2	CASSLDRDDEQFF	TGTGCCAGCAGCTTAGATCGCGATGATGAGCAGTTCTTC
.	TRBJ2-3	.	TRBV2	CASSAKSGSRTDTQYF	TGTGCCAGCAGTGCAAAGAGCGGATCAAGGACAGATACGCAGTATTTT
.	TRBJ2-7	TRBD1	TRBV5-1	CASTSGTGSHEQYF	TGCGCCAGCACCTCCGGGACAGGGTCTCATGAGCAGTACTTC
.	TRBJ1-1	.	TRBV6-2/TRBV6-3	CASRDTGSDTEAFF	TGTGCCAGCAGGGATACAGGGTCGGACACTGAAGCTTTCTTT
few	TRBJ1-2	.	TRBV4-3	CASSRDTRNYGYTF	TGCGCCAGCAGCCGAGACACCAGGAACTATGGCTACACCTTC
many	TRBJ2-1	TRBD1	TRBV7-9	CASSVRDRLYNEQFF	TGTGCCAGCAGCGTACGGGACAGGCTTTACAATGAGCAGTTCTTC
.	TRBJ2-5	.	TRBV13	CASRRRRLVETQYF	TGTGCCAGCAGAAGACGAAGGCTGGTCGAGACCCAGTACTTC
few	TRBJ2-1	TRBD2	TRBV29-1	CSVGLAGAYNEQFF	TGCAGCGTAGGACTAGCGGGGGCTTACAATGAGCAGTTCTTC
.	TRBJ2-5	.	TRBV6-2/TRBV6-3	CASRTRPTERWETQYF	TGTGCCAGCAGGACGAGGCCCACGGAAAGGTGGGAGACCCAGTACTTC
once	TRBJ1-6	.	TRBV5-1	CASSLTWTVSPLHF	TGCGCCAGCAGCTTGACTTGGACAGTTTCACCCCTCCACTTT
.	TRBJ1-5	.	TRBV15	CATADSNQPQHF	TGTGCCACCGCGGACAGCAATCAGCCCCAGCATTTT
.	TRBJ2-4	TRBD2	TRBV12-3/TRBV12-4	CASSATGTRDIQYF	TGTGCCAGCAGCGCGACCGGGACTAGGGACATTCAGTACTTC
few	TRBJ1-5	.	TRBV20-1	CSASLFSANQPQHF	TGCAGTGCTAGTCTGTTCAGCGCCAATCAGCCCCAGCATTTT
few	TRBJ2-1	.	TRBV7-6	CASSNLMGSSYNEQFF	TGTGCCAGCAGCAACCTAATGGGGAGCTCCTACAATGAGCAGTTCTTC
.	TRBJ1-2	TRBD1	TRBV20-1	CSATITGGYGYTF	TGCAGTGCTACCATTACAGGGGGCTATGGCTACACCTTC
few	TRBJ2-1	.	TRBV20-1	CSAREGGKGLHNEQFF	TGCAGTGCTAGGGAAGGCGGCAAGGGGCTACACAATGAGCAGTTCTTC
many	TRBJ2-3	.	TRBV29-1	CSAATAHSTDTQYF	TGCAGCGCGGCGACAGCCCACAGCACAGATACGCAGTATTTT
.	TRBJ1-6	.	TRBV7-6	CASSSDGYNNSPLHF	TGTGCCAGCAGCTCAGACGGCTACAATAATTCACCCCTCCACTTT
.	TRBJ1-1	.	TRBV2	CASSRQEMNTEAFF	TGTGCCAGCAGTCGACAGGAGATGAACACTGAAGCTTTCTTT
few	TRBJ2-3	TRBD1	TRBV9	CASSVAGGQTDTQYF	TGTGCCAGCAGCGTAGCAGGGGGCCAGACAGATACGCAGTATTTT
few	TRBJ1-2	.	TRBV7-9	CASRSGQIYGYTF	TGTGCCAGCAGATCCGGACAGATCTATGGCTACACCTTC
.	TRBJ1-5	.	TRBV12-3/TRBV12-4	CASSFELNSNQPQHF	TGTGCCAGCAGTTTCGAGTTGAATAGCAATCAGCCCCAGCATTTT
.	TRBJ2-3	.	TRBV2	CASSGTGGRTDTQYF	TGTGCCAGCAGTGGTACGGGGGGCCGCACAGATACGCAGTATTTT
.	TRBJ2-3	TRBD2	TRBV7-3	CASSPGLDGGDTQYF	TGTGCCAGCAGCCCAGGACTAGATGGGGGGGATACGCAGTATTTT
.	TRBJ2-3	TRBD1	TRBV4-1	CASRIGTGASTDTQYF	TGCGCCAGCAGAATCGGGACAGGAGCTAGCACAGATACGCAGTATTTT
few	TRBJ1-5	.	TRBV4-3	CASSQGRGGLNQPQHF	TGCGCCAGCAGCCAAGGGCGAGGGGGGTTAAATCAGCCCCAGCATTTT
.	TRBJ2-3	.	TRBV12-3/TRBV12-4	CASTRGGAGGDTQYF	TGTGCCAGCACTCGCGGAGGGGCCGGGGGAGATACGCAGTATTTT